Each of the 19 T cell receptor beta chains below was sequenced from the same sample in a study of vaccination and CD4 T cells after COVID-19. Treatment noted: roughly ten-day PBMC culture with coronavirus spike peptide pools or control peptides (ViraFEST assay). Prior to the COVID-19 pandemic (2011-2018), the unexposed donor's CD4+ T cells were collected. CD4+ T cells that had been cultured provided DNA sequenced with the Oncomine TCR Beta short-read assay. Each CDR3 protein is one row after TCRdb ran MiXCR on the PCR reads. The data hold around 8,000 distinct CDR3 sequences, with about 48% observed a single time. The antigens of these receptors remain unknown. The sequenced material came from CD4+ T cells from blood, cultured in vitro. The receptors stem from a human donor in good health.

This clonotype was seen more than once but under ten times. The chain joins TRBV6-2 or TRBV6-3 to TRBJ1-5, with 9 bases that match TRBD1. Trimming removed 2 bases from V and 3 bases from J; junction bases left unmatched: 8. CDR1 is MNHEY and CDR2 is SVGEGT in the germline V gene. This CDR3 is 17 amino acids long. DNA of the CDR3: TGTGCCAGCAGTTACCCGGGACAGGGCGCCCACAATCAGCCCCAGCATTTT. This gives the protein CASSYPGQGAHNQPQHF.

CDR3 region: CSTTSGGSYEQYF. Here the CDR3 DNA reads TGCAGCACGACTAGCGGGGGCTCCTACGAGCAGTACTTC. V gene TRBV20-1 combines with J gene TRBJ2-7; 12 nucleotides agree with TRBD2. CDR3 length: 13 residues. In germline, CDR1 is DFQATT, CDR2 SNEGSKA (reference sequence).

This clonotype was seen a handful of times. The CDR3 nucleotides read TGCAGTGCTAGAGATCGTACAGTGCTTCACTATGGCTACACCTTC. This translates into CSARDRTVLHYGYTF. The rearrangement links TRBV20-1 to TRBJ1-2; D gene unclear. Trimming took 0 bases from V and 3 from J, leaving 14 bases between them. There are 15 residues in the CDR3. Germline CDR1 reads DFQATT; CDR2 reads SNEGSKA (reference sequence).

The chain employs TRBV12-3 or TRBV12-4 and TRBJ2-1; 11 bases map to TRBD2. V lost 6 bases, J lost 4 bases, and 5 bases stayed unmatched. This CDR3 spans 15 amino acids. CDR3 sequence reads: CASRWTSGQYNEQFF. In DNA form, the CDR3 reads TGTGCCAGCAGGTGGACTAGCGGGCAGTACAATGAGCAGTTCTTC.

The V gene is TRBV20-1, the J gene TRBJ1-5; 9 bases line up with TRBD1. The CDR3 loop spans 15 amino acids. Germline loops: CDR1 DFQATT, CDR2 SNEGSKA (reference sequence). J was trimmed by 2 bases and V by 4 bases; bases with no gene match: 6. The DNA for the CDR3 is TGCAGTGCTACGGCCCGGACAGGGGGCAATCAGCCCCAGCATTTT. This codes for CSATARTGGNQPQHF.

The chain couples TRBV7-2 to TRBJ1-2, with TRBD1 matching 12 bases. Trimming removed 5 bases from V and 6 bases from J; junction bases left unmatched: 7. From germline, CDR1 is SGHTA and CDR2 FQGNSA. The CDR3 is 15 residues long. The DNA of the CDR3 is TGTGCCAGCAGCCGAGGGGGGGACAGGGGGCATGGCTACACCTTC. Translated, it gives CASSRGGDRGHGYTF.

This clonotype showed up just once. DNA of the CDR3: TGTGCCAGCAGTTTCGGGACTGAAGCTTTCTTT. Encoded protein: CASSFGTEAFF. The chain carries TRBV28 and TRBJ1-1; unclear D gene. Looked up from germline, CDR1 is MDHEN and CDR2 is SYDVKM. CDR3 size: 11 residues. V lost 3 bases to trimming and J lost 5 bases, with 4 bases between them.

This clonotype was recorded a few times. The J gene is TRBJ1-2, the V gene TRBV6-5; no definite D call. The CDR3 is 15 residues long. CDR1 is MNHEY and CDR2 is SVGAGI in the germline V gene. Deletions cut 0 bases from V and 5 bases from J, with 13 bases between. The CDR3 nucleotides read TGTGCCAGCAGTTACTCGAGTGGCCCTGGGTATGGCTACACCTTC. This encodes CASSYSSGPGYGYTF.

CDR3 protein: CASSFGGGKDLWNQPQHF. The CDR3 coding sequence is TGTGCCAGCAGCTTTGGAGGGGGAAAGGATTTGTGGAATCAGCCCCAGCATTTT. The rearrangement joins TRBV7-8 to TRBJ1-5, with D possibly matching TRBD1 (6 bases). CDR3 length: 18 residues. V lost 3 bases, J lost 4 bases, and 22 bases lay in between. Germline CDR1 and CDR2: SGHVS and FQNEAQ.

The chain links TRBV5-1 to TRBJ1-6; the match to TRBD1 covers 7 bases. Germline assignment: CDR1 SGHRS and CDR2 YFSETQ. CDR3 length equals 14 residues. Germline trimming cut 1 base from V and 10 bases from J; bases unmatched to any gene: 5. The CDR3 protein is CASSLTAGGSPLHF. In nucleotides, the CDR3 is TGCGCCAGCAGCTTGACGGCAGGGGGGTCACCCCTCCACTTT.

The CDR3 loop is CSARDLWRDTYNEQFF. In DNA, the CDR3 is TGCAGTGCTAGAGATCTATGGCGGGATACCTACAATGAGCAGTTCTTC. J is TRBJ2-1 and V is TRBV20-1; tentative D call: TRBD2 (6 bases). Germline loops: CDR1 DFQATT, CDR2 SNEGSKA (reference sequence). This CDR3 contains 16 residues. V lost 0 bases and J 2 bases, leaving 14 bases between the germline ends.

The chain uses TRBV11-2 and TRBJ1-1; possibly TRBD1 for D (5 bases). CDR1 SGHAT and CDR2 FQNNGV come from the germline V gene. V was pared by 1 base and J by 2 bases, with 11 bases between. The CDR3 totals 15 residues. This CDR3 reads CASSLAGTGNTEAFF. In nucleotides, the CDR3 is TGTGCCAGCAGCTTAGCCGGGACTGGTAACACTGAAGCTTTCTTT.

This rearrangement joins TRBV20-1 to TRBJ2-1; 12 bases line up with TRBD2. The CDR3 runs 15 residues. The V gene end was trimmed by 6 bases and the J gene end by 13 bases; junction bases not matched to a gene: 16. Germline CDR1 reads DFQATT; CDR2 reads SNEGSKA (reference sequence). The CDR3 region has the DNA TGCAGTGCCCGCCCCCTCCACCTAGCGGGGGGGCCACAGTTCTTC. It encodes CSARPLHLAGGPQFF.

The rearrangement uses TRBV7-2 and TRBJ2-5, with TRBD2 matching 10 bases. This CDR3 spans 18 amino acids. V gave up 4 bases and J gave up 1 base; unmatched junction bases: 12. Germline CDR1 reads SGHTA; CDR2 reads FQGNSA. CDR3 in amino acids: CASSSVAGGQISQETQYF. As DNA, the CDR3 is TGTGCCAGCAGCTCTGTAGCGGGGGGCCAAATATCCCAAGAGACCCAGTACTTC.

This clonotype has only one observation. The chain has TRBV6-2 or TRBV6-3 and TRBJ2-1; TRBD2 might be the D (6 bases). The germline V and J ends were trimmed by 4 bases and 0 bases, with 10 bases remaining between them. Germline V gene lookup returns CDR1 MNHEY and CDR2 SVGEGT. This CDR3 region has 15 residues. CDR3 loop: CASSSRLDSYNEQFF. The CDR3 nucleotides read TGTGCCAGCAGTTCCCGACTAGACTCCTACAATGAGCAGTTCTTC.

This clonotype was detected only a few times. CDR3 sequence reads: CASRKYGNQPQHF. DNA for the CDR3: TGTGCCAGCAGGAAGTACGGGAATCAGCCCCAGCATTTT. The rearrangement joins TRBV28 to TRBJ1-5; D remains unclear. The CDR3 length is 13 residues. V was clipped by 6 bases and J by 4 bases, with 10 bases between them. The germline V gene encodes CDR1 MDHEN and CDR2 SYDVKM. The full variable domain, in which reference TRBV28 and TRBJ1-5 provide the parts outside the CDR3, is DVKVTQSSRYLVKRTGEKVFLECVQDMDHENMFWYRQDPGLGLRLIYFSYDVKMKEKGDIPEGYSVSREKKERFSLILESASTNQTSMYLCASRKYGNQPQHFGDGTRLSIL.

The chain recombines TRBV28 with TRBJ1-4, with 9 bases matching TRBD1. Germline trimming cut 8 bases from V and 8 bases from J; bases unmatched to any gene: 9. The CDR3 consists of 14 residues. Germline lookup yields CDR1 MDHEN and CDR2 SYDVKM. CDR3 sequence reads: CASGTGKLWEKLFF. The CDR3, as DNA: TGTGCCAGCGGGACAGGGAAATTATGGGAAAAACTGTTTTTT.

The genes are TRBV19 and TRBJ1-1; TRBD1 matches at 9 bases. Germline CDR1 LNHDA, CDR2 SQIVND (reference sequence). The V segment lost 6 bases and the J segment 4 bases; nucleotides outside the gene matches: 6. CDR3 size: 14 residues. The CDR3 bases are TGTGCCAGTAGCGTCACAGGGGGCTTCACTGAAGCTTTCTTT. This encodes CASSVTGGFTEAFF.

In regard to this clonotype: At one end the junction does not follow the germline gene, possibly because of a read error. V and J are TRBV12-3 or TRBV12-4 and TRBJ1-2, with 8 nucleotides matching TRBD1. The CDR3 covers 16 residues. In DNA form, the CDR3 reads TGTGCCTGCAGTTCGAGTCAGGGGGCGAGATCTACCGGCTACACCTTC. Protein: CACSSSQGARSTGYTF.